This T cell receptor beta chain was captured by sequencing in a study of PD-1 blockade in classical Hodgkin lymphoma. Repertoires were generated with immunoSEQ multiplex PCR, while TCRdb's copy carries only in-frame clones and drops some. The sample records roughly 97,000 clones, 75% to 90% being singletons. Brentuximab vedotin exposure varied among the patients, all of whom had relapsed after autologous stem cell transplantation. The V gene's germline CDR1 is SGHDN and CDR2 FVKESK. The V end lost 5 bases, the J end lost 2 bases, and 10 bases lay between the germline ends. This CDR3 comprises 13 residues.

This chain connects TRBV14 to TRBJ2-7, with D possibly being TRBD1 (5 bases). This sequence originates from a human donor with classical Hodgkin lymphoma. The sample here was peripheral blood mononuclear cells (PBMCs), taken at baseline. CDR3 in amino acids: CASSKDNTYEQYF. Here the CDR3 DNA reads TGTGCCAGCAGCAAGGACAATACCTACGAGCAGTACTTC.